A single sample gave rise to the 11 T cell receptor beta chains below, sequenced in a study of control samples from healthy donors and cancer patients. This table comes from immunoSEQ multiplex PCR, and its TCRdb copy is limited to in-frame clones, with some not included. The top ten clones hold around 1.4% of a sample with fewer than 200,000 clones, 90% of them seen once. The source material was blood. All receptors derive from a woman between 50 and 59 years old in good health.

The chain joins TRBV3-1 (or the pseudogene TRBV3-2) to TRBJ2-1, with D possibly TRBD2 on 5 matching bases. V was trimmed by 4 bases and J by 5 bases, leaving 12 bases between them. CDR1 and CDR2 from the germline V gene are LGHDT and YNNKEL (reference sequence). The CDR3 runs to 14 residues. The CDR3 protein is CASSLPGGNNEQFF. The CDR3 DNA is TGTGCCAGCAGCCTCCCCGGAGGAAACAATGAGCAGTTCTTC.

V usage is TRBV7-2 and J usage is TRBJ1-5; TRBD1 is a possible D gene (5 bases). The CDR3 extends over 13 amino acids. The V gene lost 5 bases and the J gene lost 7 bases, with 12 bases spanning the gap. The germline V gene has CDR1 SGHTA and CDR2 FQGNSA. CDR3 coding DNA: TGTGCCAGCAGCCGACCGGGGGGACAGCCCCAGCATTTT. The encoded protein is CASSRPGGQPQHF.

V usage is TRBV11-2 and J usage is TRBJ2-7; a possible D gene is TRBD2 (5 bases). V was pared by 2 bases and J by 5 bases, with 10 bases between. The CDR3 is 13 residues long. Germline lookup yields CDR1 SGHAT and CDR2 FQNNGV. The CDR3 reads CASSLRLLDEQYF. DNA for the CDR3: TGTGCCAGCAGCTTAAGACTATTAGACGAGCAGTACTTC. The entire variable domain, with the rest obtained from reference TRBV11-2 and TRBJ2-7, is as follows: EAGVAQSPRYKIIEKRQSVAFWCNPISGHATLYWYQQILGQGPKLLIQFQNNGVVDDSQLPKDRFSAERLKGVDSTLKIQPAKLEDSAVYLCASSLRLLDEQYFGPGTRLTVT.

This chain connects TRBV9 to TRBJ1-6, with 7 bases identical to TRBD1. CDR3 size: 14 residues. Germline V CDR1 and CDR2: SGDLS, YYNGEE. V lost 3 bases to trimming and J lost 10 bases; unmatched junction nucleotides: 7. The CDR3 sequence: CASSARDSISPLHF. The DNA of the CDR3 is TGTGCCAGCAGCGCCCGGGACAGTATCTCACCCCTCCACTTT.

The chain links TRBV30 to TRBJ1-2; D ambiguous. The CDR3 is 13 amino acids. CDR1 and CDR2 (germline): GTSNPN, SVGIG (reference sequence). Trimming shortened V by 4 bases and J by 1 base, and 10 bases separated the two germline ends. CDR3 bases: TGTGCCTGGAAAGAGTATCTTAACTATGGCTACACCTTC. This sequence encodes CAWKEYLNYGYTF.

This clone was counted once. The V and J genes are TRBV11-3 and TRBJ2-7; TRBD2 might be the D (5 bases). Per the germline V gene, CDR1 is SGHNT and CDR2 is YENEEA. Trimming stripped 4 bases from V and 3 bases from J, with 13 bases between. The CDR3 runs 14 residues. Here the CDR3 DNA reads TGTGCCAGCAGCTACGCGACGGGAATCTACGAGCAGTACTTC. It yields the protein CASSYATGIYEQYF.

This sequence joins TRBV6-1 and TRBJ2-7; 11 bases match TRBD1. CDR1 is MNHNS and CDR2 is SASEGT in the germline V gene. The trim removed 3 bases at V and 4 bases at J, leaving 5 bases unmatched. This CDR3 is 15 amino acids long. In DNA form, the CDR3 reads TGTGCCAGCAGTGACGGACAGGGGGCAAGATACGAGCAGTACTTC. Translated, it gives CASSDGQGARYEQYF.

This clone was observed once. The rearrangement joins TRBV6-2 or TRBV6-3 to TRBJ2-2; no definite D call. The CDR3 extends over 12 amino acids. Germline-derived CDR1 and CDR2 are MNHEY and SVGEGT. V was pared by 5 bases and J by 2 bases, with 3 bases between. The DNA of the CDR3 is TGTGCCAGCAGTAGTAACACCGGGGAGCTGTTTTTT. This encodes CASSSNTGELFF.

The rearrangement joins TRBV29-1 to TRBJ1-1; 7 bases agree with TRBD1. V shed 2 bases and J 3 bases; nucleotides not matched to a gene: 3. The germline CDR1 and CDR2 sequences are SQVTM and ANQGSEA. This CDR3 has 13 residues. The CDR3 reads CSVERGLDTEAFF. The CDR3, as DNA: TGCAGCGTTGAAAGGGGGCTGGACACTGAAGCTTTCTTT.

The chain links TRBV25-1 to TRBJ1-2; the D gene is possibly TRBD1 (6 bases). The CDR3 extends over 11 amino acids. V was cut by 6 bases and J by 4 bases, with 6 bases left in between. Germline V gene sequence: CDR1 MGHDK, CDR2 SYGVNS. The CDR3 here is CASRQGYGYTF. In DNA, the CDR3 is TGTGCCAGCAGACAGGGCTATGGCTACACCTTC.

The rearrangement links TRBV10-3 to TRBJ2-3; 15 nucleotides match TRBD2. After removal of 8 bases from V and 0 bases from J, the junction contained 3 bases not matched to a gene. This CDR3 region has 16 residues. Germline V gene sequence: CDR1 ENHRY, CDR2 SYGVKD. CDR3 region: CAIRTSGGVSTDTQYF. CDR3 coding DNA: TGTGCCATCCGGACTAGCGGGGGGGTTAGCACAGATACGCAGTATTTT.